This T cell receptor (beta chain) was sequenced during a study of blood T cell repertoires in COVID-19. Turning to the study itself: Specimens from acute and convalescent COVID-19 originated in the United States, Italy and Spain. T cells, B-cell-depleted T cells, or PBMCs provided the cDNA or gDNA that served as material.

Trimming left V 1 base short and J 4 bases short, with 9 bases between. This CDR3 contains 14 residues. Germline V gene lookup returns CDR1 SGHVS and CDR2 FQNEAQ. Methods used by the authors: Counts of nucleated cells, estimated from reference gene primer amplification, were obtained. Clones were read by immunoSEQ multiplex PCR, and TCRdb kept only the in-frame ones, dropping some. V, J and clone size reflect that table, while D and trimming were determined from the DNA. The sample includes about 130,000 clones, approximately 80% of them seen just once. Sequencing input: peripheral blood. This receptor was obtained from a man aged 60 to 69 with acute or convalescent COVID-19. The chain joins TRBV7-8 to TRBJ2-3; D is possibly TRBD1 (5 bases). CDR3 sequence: CASSLEGSADTQYF. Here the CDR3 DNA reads TGTGCCAGCAGCTTAGAGGGGTCCGCAGATACGCAGTATTTT.